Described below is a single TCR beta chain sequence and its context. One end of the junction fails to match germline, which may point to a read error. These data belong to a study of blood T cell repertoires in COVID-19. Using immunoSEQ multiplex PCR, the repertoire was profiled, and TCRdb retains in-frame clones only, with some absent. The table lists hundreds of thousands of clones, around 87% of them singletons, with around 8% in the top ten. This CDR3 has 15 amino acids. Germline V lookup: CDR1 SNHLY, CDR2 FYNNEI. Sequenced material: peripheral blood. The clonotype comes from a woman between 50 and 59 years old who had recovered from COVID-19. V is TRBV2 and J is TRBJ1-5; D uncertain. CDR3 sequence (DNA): TGTGCCAACAGTGAAGCGCTTACCACATATCAGCCCCAGCATTTT. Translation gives CANSEALTTYQPQHF.